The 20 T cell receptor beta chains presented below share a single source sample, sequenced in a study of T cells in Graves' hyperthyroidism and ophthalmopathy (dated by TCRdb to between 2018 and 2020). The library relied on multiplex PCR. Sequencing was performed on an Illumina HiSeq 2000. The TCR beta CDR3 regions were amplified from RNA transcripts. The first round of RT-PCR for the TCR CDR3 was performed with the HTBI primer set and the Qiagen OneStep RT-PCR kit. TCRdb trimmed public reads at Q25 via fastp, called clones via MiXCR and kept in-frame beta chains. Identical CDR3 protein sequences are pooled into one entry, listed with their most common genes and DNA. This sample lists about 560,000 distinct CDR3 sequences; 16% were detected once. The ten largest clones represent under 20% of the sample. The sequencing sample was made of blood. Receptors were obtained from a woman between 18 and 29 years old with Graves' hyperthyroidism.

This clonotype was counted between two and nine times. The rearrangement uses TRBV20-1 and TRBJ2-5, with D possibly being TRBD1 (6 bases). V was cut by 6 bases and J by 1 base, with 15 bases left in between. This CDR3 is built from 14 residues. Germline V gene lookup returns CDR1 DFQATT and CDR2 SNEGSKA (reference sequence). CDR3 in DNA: TGCAGTGCAACGTTTACAGGGCTCCAAGAGACCCAGTACTTC. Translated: CSATFTGLQETQYF.

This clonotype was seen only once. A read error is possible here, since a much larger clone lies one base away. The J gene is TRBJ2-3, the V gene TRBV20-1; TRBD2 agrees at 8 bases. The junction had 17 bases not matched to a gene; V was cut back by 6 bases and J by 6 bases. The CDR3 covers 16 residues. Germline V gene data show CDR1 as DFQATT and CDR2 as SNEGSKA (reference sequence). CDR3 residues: CSATGRAGGSRDTQYF. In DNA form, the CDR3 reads TGCAGTGCCACCGGCCGGGCGGGGGGCTCGAGGGATACGCAGTATTTT.

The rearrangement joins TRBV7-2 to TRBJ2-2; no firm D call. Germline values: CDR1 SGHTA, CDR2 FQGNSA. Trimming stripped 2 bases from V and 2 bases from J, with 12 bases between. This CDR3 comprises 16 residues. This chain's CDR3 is CASSLYGPLNTGELFF. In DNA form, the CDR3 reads TGTGCCAGCAGCTTATATGGTCCCCTAAACACCGGGGAGCTGTTTTTT.

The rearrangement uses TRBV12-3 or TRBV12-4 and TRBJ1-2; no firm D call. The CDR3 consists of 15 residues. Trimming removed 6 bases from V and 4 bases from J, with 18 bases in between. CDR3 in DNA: TGTGCCAGCAGCCTCCGTATGACGTTAGCCTATGGCTACACCTTC. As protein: CASSLRMTLAYGYTF.

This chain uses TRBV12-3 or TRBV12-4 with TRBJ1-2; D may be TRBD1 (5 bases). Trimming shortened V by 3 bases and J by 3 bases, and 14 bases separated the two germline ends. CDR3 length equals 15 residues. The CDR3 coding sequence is TGTGCCAGCAGTTTGTTTTCAGGGAGTGACTATGGCTACACCTTC. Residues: CASSLFSGSDYGYTF.

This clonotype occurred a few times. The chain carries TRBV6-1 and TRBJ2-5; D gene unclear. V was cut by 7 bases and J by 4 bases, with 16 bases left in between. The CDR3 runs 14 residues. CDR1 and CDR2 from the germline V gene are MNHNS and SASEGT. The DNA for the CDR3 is TGTGCCAGCAAGGTCAATCCCCCGGGAGAGACCCAGTACTTC. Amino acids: CASKVNPPGETQYF.

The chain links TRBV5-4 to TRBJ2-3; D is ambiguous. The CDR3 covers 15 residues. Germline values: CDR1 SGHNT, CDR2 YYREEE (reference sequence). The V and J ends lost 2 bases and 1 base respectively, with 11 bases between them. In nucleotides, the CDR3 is TGTGCCAGCAGCTTCCCCTTGATGGGCACAGATACGCAGTATTTT. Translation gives CASSFPLMGTDTQYF.

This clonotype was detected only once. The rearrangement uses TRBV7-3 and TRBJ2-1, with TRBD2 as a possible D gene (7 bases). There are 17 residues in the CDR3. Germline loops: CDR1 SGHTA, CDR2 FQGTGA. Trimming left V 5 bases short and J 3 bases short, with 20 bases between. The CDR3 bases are TGTGCCAGCAGCCATAGCATAAGGGGGGGGGACTACAATGAGCAGTTCTTC. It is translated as CASSHSIRGGDYNEQFF.

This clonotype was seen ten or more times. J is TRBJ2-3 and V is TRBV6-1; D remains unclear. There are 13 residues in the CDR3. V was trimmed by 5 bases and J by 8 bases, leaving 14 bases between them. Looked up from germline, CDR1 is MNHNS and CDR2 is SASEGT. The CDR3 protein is CASSPSPLGTQYF. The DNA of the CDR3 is TGTGCCAGCAGTCCCTCCCCGTTGGGTACGCAGTATTTT.

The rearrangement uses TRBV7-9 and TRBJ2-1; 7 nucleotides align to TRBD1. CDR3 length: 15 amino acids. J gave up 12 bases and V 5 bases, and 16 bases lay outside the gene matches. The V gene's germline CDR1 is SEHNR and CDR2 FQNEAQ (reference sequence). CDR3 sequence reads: CASSTDRRLNIGQFF. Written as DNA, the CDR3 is TGTGCCAGCAGCACGGACAGGCGTCTAAATATTGGGCAGTTCTTC.

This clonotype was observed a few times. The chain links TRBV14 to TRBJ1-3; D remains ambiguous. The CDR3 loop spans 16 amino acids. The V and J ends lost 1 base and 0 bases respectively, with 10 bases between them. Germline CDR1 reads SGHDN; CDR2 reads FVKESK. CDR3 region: CASSQGRHNSGNTIYF. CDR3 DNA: TGTGCCAGCAGCCAAGGTCGACATAACTCTGGAAACACCATATATTTT.

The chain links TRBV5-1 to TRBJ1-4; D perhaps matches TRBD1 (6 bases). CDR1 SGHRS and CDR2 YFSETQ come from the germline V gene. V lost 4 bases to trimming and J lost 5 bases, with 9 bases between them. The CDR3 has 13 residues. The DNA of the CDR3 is TGCGCCAGCAGCCGTGGACAGAATGAAAAACTGTTTTTT. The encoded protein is CASSRGQNEKLFF. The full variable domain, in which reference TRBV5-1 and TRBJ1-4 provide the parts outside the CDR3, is KAGVTQTPRYLIKTRGQQVTLSCSPISGHRSVSWYQQTPGQGLQFLFEYFSETQRNKGNFPGRFSGRQFSNSRSEMNVSTLELGDSALYLCASSRGQNEKLFFGSGTQLSVL.

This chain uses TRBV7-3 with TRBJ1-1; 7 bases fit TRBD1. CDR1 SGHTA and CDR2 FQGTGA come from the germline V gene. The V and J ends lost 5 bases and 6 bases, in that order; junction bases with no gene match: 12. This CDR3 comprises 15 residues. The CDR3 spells CASSKRQGFISEAFF. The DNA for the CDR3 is TGTGCCAGCAGCAAAAGACAGGGTTTTATCTCTGAAGCTTTCTTT.

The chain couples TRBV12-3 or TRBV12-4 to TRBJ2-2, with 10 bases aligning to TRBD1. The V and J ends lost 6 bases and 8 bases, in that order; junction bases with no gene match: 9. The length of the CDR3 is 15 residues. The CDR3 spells CASRPRDRGSGELFF. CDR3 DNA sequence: TGTGCCAGCAGGCCCCGGGACAGGGGATCAGGGGAGCTGTTTTTT.

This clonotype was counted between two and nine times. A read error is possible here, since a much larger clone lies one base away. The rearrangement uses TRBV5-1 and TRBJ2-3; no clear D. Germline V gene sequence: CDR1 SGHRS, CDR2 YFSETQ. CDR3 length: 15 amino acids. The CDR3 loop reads CTSSLDLPAVDTQYF. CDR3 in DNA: TGCACCAGCAGCTTGGATCTACCTGCCGTAGATACGCAGTATTTT. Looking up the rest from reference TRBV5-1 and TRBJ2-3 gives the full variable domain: KAGVTQTPRYLIKTRGQQVTLSCSPISGHRSVSWYQQTPGQGLQFLFEYFSETQRNKGNFPGRFSGRQFSNSRSEMNVSTLELGDSALYLCTSSLDLPAVDTQYFGPGTRLTVL.

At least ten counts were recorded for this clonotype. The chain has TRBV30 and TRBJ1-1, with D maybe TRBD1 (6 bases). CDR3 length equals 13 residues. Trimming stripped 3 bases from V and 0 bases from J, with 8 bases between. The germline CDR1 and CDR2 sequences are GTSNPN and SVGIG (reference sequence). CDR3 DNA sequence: TGTGCCTGGAGCGGACAGTTGAACACTGAAGCTTTCTTT. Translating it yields CAWSGQLNTEAFF.

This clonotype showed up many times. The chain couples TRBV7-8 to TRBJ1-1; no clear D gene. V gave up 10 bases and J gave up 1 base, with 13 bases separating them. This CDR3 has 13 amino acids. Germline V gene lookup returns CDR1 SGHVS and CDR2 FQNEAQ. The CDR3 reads CATHRGGNTEAFF. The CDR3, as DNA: TGTGCCACCCACCGCGGAGGGAACACTGAAGCTTTCTTT.

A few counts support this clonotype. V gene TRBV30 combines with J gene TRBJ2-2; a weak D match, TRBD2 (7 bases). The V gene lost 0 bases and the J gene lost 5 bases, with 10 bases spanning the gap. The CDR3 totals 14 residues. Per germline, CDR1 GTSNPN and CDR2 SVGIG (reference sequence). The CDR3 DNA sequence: TGTGCCTGGAGTGTACGGGGGGCAACCGGGGAGCTGTTTTTT. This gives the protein CAWSVRGATGELFF.

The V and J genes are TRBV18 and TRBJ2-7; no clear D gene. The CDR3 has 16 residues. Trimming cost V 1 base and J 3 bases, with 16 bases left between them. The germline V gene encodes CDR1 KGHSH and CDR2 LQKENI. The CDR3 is CASSPQYRQHFYEQYF. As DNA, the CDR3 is TGTGCCAGCTCACCACAGTACCGTCAGCACTTCTACGAGCAGTACTTC.

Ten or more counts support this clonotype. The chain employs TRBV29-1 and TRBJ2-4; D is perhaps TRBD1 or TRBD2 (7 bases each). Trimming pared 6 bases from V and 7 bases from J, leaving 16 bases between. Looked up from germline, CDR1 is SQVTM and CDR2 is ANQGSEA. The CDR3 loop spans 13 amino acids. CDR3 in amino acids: CSVARQGGNIQYF. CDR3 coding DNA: TGCAGCGTAGCTCGACAGGGAGGGAACATTCAGTACTTC.